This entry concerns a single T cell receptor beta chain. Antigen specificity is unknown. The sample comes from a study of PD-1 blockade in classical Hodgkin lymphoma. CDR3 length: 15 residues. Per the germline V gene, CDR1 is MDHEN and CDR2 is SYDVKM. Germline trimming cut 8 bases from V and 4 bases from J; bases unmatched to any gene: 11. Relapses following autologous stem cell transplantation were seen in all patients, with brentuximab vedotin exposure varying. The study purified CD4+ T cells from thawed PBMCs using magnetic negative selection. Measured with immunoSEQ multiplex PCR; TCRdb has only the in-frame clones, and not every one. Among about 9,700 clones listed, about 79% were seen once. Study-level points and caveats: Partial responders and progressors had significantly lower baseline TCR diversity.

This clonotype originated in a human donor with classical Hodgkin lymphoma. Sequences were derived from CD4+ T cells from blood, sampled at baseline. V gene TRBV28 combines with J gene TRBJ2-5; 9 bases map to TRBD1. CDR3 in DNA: TGTGCCAGCCATCGGGACAGGGTAACATTAGAGACCCAGTACTTC. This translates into CASHRDRVTLETQYF. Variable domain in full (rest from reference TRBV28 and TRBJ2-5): DVKVTQSSRYLVKRTGEKVFLECVQDMDHENMFWYRQDPGLGLRLIYFSYDVKMKEKGDIPEGYSVSREKKERFSLILESASTNQTSMYLCASHRDRVTLETQYFGPGTRLLVL.